These 13 T cell receptor beta chains were all obtained from the same sample, sequenced in a study of cytomegalovirus exposure and HLA in healthy donors. With 60 Vbeta and 13 Jbeta primers, the PCR was carried out. Produced via immunoSEQ multiplex PCR; TCRdb's table is partial and in-frame only. Among about 130,000 clones listed, 60% to 85% were seen once. The sequenced sample consisted of PBMCs. The receptors derive from a female donor in good health and CMV-seronegative.

This chain joins TRBV29-1 and TRBJ2-3; possibly TRBD2 for D (6 bases). Germline assignment: CDR1 SQVTM and CDR2 ANQGSEA. The CDR3 contains 13 residues. Trimming removed 3 bases from V and 6 bases from J, with 13 bases in between. The CDR3 DNA follows: TGCAGCGTTGAGAAGGGACGGGGGGATACGCAGTATTTT. Translated, it gives CSVEKGRGDTQYF.

This chain joins TRBV5-1 and TRBJ1-2, with 9 positions matching TRBD1. V shed 1 base, J shed 7 bases, and the junction held 5 bases outside the gene matches. The germline CDR1 and CDR2 sequences are SGHRS and YFSETQ. The CDR3 runs 14 residues. This CDR3 reads CASSLFGTGSGYTF. CDR3 coding DNA: TGCGCCAGCAGCTTGTTTGGGACAGGGAGTGGCTACACCTTC.

This chain uses TRBV28 with TRBJ1-1; D perhaps matches TRBD1 (6 bases). V lost 5 bases and J 5 bases, leaving 12 bases between the germline ends. Germline values: CDR1 MDHEN, CDR2 SYDVKM. The length of the CDR3 is 13 residues. The DNA of the CDR3 is TGTGCCAGCAGTGGAACAGGGAGAACTGAAGCTTTCTTT. It codes for CASSGTGRTEAFF. Full variable domain (remainder filled in from reference TRBV28 and TRBJ1-1): DVKVTQSSRYLVKRTGEKVFLECVQDMDHENMFWYRQDPGLGLRLIYFSYDVKMKEKGDIPEGYSVSREKKERFSLILESASTNQTSMYLCASSGTGRTEAFFGQGTRLTVV.

The CDR3 reads CASTEQRQGSYGYTF. As DNA, the CDR3 is TGTGCCAGCACCGAACAACGACAGGGGAGCTATGGCTACACCTTC. The chain carries TRBV7-9 and TRBJ1-2; TRBD1 agrees at 8 bases. The junction had 11 bases not matched to a gene; V was cut back by 7 bases and J by 4 bases. The CDR3 loop spans 15 amino acids. The germline CDR1 and CDR2 sequences are SEHNR and FQNEAQ (reference sequence).

The chain recombines TRBV30 with TRBJ1-1; D might be TRBD1 (5 bases). V lost 8 bases and J lost 1, with 14 bases in between. The CDR3 is 13 amino acids. Germline V CDR1 and CDR2: GTSNPN, SVGIG (reference sequence). DNA for the CDR3: TGTGCCGGTCAAGGACATTCGAACACTGAAGCTTTCTTT. It specifies CAGQGHSNTEAFF.

The V gene is TRBV6-5, the J gene TRBJ2-7, with 9 bases identical to TRBD2. Germline assignment: CDR1 MNHEY and CDR2 SVGAGI. Trimming cost V 7 bases and J 0 bases; bases outside gene matches: 7. The CDR3 consists of 15 residues. CDR3 sequence: CASTTSGGSSYEQYF. The CDR3 DNA sequence: TGTGCCAGCACAACGAGCGGGGGGAGCTCCTACGAGCAGTACTTC.

The chain combines TRBV18 with TRBJ1-1, with D unclear. The germline gives CDR1 KGHSH, CDR2 LQKENI. There are 13 residues in the CDR3. V was pared by 5 bases and J by 0 bases, with 7 bases between. The CDR3 region is CASSSQLNTEAFF. CDR3 nucleotide sequence: TGTGCCAGCTCAAGTCAGTTGAACACTGAAGCTTTCTTT.

V gene TRBV4-1 combines with J gene TRBJ2-3, with D unresolved. CDR3 size: 12 residues. The V gene lost 3 bases and the J gene lost 6 bases, with 7 bases spanning the gap. From germline, CDR1 is MGHRA and CDR2 YSYEKL. The CDR3 DNA sequence: TGCGCCAGCAGCCATGATGCGGATACGCAGTATTTT. As protein: CASSHDADTQYF.

The V call is TRBV28, the J call TRBJ1-2; D might be TRBD1 (5 bases). The ends were cut back, 5 bases at V and 0 bases at J, with 13 bases in the middle. The V gene's germline CDR1 is MDHEN and CDR2 SYDVKM. The CDR3 length is 15 residues. The CDR3 reads CASSIDSPANYGYTF. In DNA form, the CDR3 reads TGTGCCAGCAGTATCGACAGTCCTGCTAACTATGGCTACACCTTC.

The chain carries TRBV19 and TRBJ2-3; 9 bases are shared with TRBD2. Germline trimming cut 6 bases from V and 4 bases from J; bases unmatched to any gene: 5. The CDR3 covers 14 residues. Per germline, CDR1 LNHDA and CDR2 SQIVND (reference sequence). CDR3 sequence reads: CASRAGGLADTQYF. The CDR3 nucleotides are TGTGCCAGTAGGGCGGGGGGGTTGGCAGATACGCAGTATTTT.

V and J are TRBV13 and TRBJ1-2, with D perhaps TRBD1 (6 bases). Trimming removed 4 bases at V and 0 bases at J, with 9 bases between. This CDR3 region has 14 residues. In germline, CDR1 is PRHDT, CDR2 FYEKMQ (reference sequence). The CDR3 sequence: CASSSGQTNYGYTF. CDR3 bases: TGTGCCAGCAGCTCGGGACAAACTAACTATGGCTACACCTTC.

The rearrangement uses TRBV6-1 and TRBJ2-3; 7 nucleotides agree with TRBD1. V trimming: 5 bases; J trimming: 5 bases; junction bases outside the gene matches: 7. Germline CDR1 and CDR2: MNHNS and SASEGT. The CDR3 extends over 14 amino acids. CDR3: CASSPRDSLDTQYF. CDR3 in DNA: TGTGCCAGCAGTCCCCGGGACAGTTTAGATACGCAGTATTTT.

This sequence joins TRBV5-1 and TRBJ1-1; D remains ambiguous. CDR1 and CDR2 (germline): SGHRS, YFSETQ. The CDR3 loop spans 13 amino acids. Between the trimmed V and J ends, which lost 7 bases and 2 bases, there was a span of 12 bases. DNA of the CDR3: TGCGCCAGCCCGGGGTACAGAAACACTGAAGCTTTCTTT. It encodes CASPGYRNTEAFF.